This T cell receptor (beta chain) appears in the sequencing data of a study of T cell changes during pregnancy in multiple sclerosis. TCRdb keeps only in-frame clones here, not all; method: immunoSEQ multiplex PCR. This sample has 43,000 or so clones, with nearly 95% found just once. This clone was counted a single time. Germline loops: CDR1 LNHDA, CDR2 SQIVND (reference sequence). Trimming removed 3 bases from V and 1 base from J, with 10 bases in between. The CDR3 extends over 15 amino acids. This sequence joins TRBV19 and TRBJ2-1; tentative D call: TRBD2 (5 bases). The receptor was derived from a female donor with multiple sclerosis, enrolled in a pregnancy study. The sequencing used peripheral blood, collected in the third trimester of pregnancy. CDR3 in DNA: TGTGCCAGTAGTATGGAGGTAAATTCCTACAATGAGCAGTTCTTC. Amino acids: CASSMEVNSYNEQFF.